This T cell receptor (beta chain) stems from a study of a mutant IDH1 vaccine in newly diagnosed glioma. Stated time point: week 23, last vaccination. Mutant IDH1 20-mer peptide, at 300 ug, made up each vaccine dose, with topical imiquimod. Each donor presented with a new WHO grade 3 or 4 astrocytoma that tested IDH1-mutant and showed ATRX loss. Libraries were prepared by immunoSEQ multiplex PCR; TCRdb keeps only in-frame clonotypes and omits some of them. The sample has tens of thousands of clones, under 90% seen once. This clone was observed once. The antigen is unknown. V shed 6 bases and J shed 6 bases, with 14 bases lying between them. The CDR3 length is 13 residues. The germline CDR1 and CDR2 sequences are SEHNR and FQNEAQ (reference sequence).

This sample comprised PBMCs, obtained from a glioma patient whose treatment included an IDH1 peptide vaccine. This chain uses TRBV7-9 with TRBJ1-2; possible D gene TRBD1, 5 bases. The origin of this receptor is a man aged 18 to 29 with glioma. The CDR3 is CASRVTGTDGYTF. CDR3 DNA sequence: TGTGCCAGCAGAGTAACCGGGACTGATGGCTACACCTTC.